One and the same sample provided the 21 T cell receptor beta chains below, sequenced in a study of Graves' ophthalmopathy and Graves' hyperthyroidism. Beta-chain TCR CDR3 regions were amplified from RNA transcripts. A first-round RT-PCR used HTBI primers, followed by a second-round multiplex PCR. A single record per CDR3 protein comes from TCRdb applying MiXCR to the multiplex PCR reads. The sample includes around 520,000 distinct CDR3 sequences, under 45% of them seen just once. Sequencing was performed on peripheral blood or thyroid tissue (not recorded which). Receptors were obtained from an adult man with Graves' hyperthyroidism.

This clonotype has at least ten counts. The CDR3 protein is CASSRRTRSNTGELFF. The CDR3 bases are TGTGCCAGCAGCCGGAGAACCCGATCGAACACCGGGGAGCTGTTTTTT. The chain links TRBV7-8 to TRBJ2-2; D unclear. The CDR3 extends over 16 amino acids. Germline-derived CDR1 and CDR2 are SGHVS and FQNEAQ. V was clipped by 5 bases and J by 0 bases, with 13 bases between them.

This clonotype has a count of ten or more. The chain carries TRBV6-5 and TRBJ1-2; tentatively, D is TRBD1 (5 bases). This CDR3 has 12 amino acids. CDR1 and CDR2 from the germline V gene are MNHEY and SVGAGI. Trimming removed 4 bases from V and 5 bases from J, with 8 bases in between. The CDR3 bases are TGTGCCAGCAGTTCTGACAGTTATGGCTACACCTTC. Its protein product is CASSSDSYGYTF.

This clonotype was detected many times. This chain links TRBV7-9 with TRBJ2-7, with D perhaps matching TRBD1 or TRBD2 (5 bases each). Germline values: CDR1 SEHNR, CDR2 FQNEAQ (reference sequence). CDR3 length: 15 residues. V was shortened by 5 bases and J by 3 bases, with 17 bases between the two germline ends. The CDR3 coding sequence is TGTGCCAGCAGCACCAATCCCGGGGACCACTACGAGCAGTACTTC. Protein sequence: CASSTNPGDHYEQYF.

The CDR3 here is CAISAPGTGGYGYTF. The CDR3 DNA follows: TGTGCCATCAGTGCTCCCGGGACAGGGGGCTATGGCTACACCTTC. The gene calls are TRBV10-3 and TRBJ1-2, with TRBD1 matching 11 bases. After removal of 4 bases from V and 4 bases from J, the junction contained 5 bases not matched to a gene. CDR1 is ENHRY, CDR2 SYGVKD, per germline. The CDR3 is 15 residues long.

This clonotype has ten or more counts. The chain carries TRBV10-3 and TRBJ1-1, with a weak D call TRBD1 (5 bases). Germline values: CDR1 ENHRY, CDR2 SYGVKD. This CDR3 region has 17 residues. V gave up 0 bases and J gave up 0 bases, with 14 bases separating them. The CDR3 here is CAISESSRAIMNTEAFF. The CDR3 region has the DNA TGTGCCATCAGTGAGTCGAGCAGGGCCATCATGAACACTGAAGCTTTCTTT.

This clonotype has at least ten counts. V is TRBV7-9 and J is TRBJ2-7; TRBD2 matches 7 bases. The CDR3 has 15 residues. J lost 4 bases, V lost 5 bases, and 11 bases had no gene match. Germline-derived CDR1 and CDR2 are SEHNR and FQNEAQ (reference sequence). Written as DNA, the CDR3 is TGTGCCAGCAGCCAAGATCACCTAGCGGAGTACGAGCAGTACTTC. Its translation is CASSQDHLAEYEQYF.

The genes are TRBV28 and TRBJ2-5; tentatively, D is TRBD2 (6 bases). CDR3 length: 14 residues. Germline loops: CDR1 MDHEN, CDR2 SYDVKM. V lost 5 bases and J lost 3, with 13 bases in between. In nucleotides, the CDR3 is TGTGCCAGCAGTCCCGGAGGGGTGGAAGAGACCCAGTACTTC. This encodes CASSPGGVEETQYF.

The chain combines TRBV10-3 with TRBJ2-5, with 10 positions matching TRBD1. The junction had 3 bases not matched to a gene; V was cut back by 6 bases and J by 5 bases. The CDR3 consists of 13 residues. From germline, CDR1 is ENHRY and CDR2 SYGVKD. CDR3 residues: CAIRDRGPETQYF. In DNA, the CDR3 is TGTGCCATCAGAGACAGGGGGCCGGAGACCCAGTACTTC.

This clonotype has more than one count but fewer than ten. The chain uses TRBV28 and TRBJ1-2, with D unclear. The germline CDR1 and CDR2 sequences are MDHEN and SYDVKM. V dropped 3 bases and J dropped 4 bases, with 12 bases sitting between them. The CDR3 runs to 14 residues. The CDR3 DNA is TGTGCCAGCAGTTTGGCCGGGGTCCCCTATGGCTACACCTTC. It encodes CASSLAGVPYGYTF.

The chain carries TRBV6-5 and TRBJ1-1, with D maybe TRBD1 (5 bases). Trimming took 0 bases from V and 5 from J, leaving 19 bases between them. The CDR3 has 17 amino acids. Germline CDR1 is MNHEY and CDR2 is SVGAGI. In DNA, the CDR3 is TGTGCCAGCAGTTACTCGTTAGGGGCCGGCGTCGGGACTGAAGCTTTCTTT. The encoded protein is CASSYSLGAGVGTEAFF.

This clonotype came up many times. The V gene is TRBV12-3 or TRBV12-4, the J gene TRBJ1-2; D uncertain. This CDR3 has 11 amino acids. The V gene lost 4 bases and the J gene lost 5 bases, with 5 bases spanning the gap. The CDR3 coding sequence is TGTGCCAGCAGTTGGGGTTATGGCTACACCTTC. Translated, it gives CASSWGYGYTF.

This clonotype occurred many times. The rearrangement joins TRBV2 to TRBJ1-1; the match to TRBD1 covers 9 bases. The CDR3 loop spans 13 amino acids. Germline V gene lookup returns CDR1 SNHLY and CDR2 FYNNEI. J lost 3 bases, V lost 6 bases, and 2 bases had no gene match. The CDR3 DNA reads as TGTGCCAGCAGACAGGGGGCGGACACTGAAGCTTTCTTT. This gives the protein CASRQGADTEAFF.

This clonotype was seen a few times. This rearrangement joins TRBV28 to TRBJ1-2, with unresolved D. In germline, CDR1 is MDHEN, CDR2 SYDVKM. The CDR3 spans 13 residues. V lost 3 bases to trimming and J lost 2 bases, with 7 bases between them. The CDR3 spells CASSLALNYGYTF. In DNA form, the CDR3 reads TGTGCCAGCAGTTTGGCGTTAAACTATGGCTACACCTTC.

This clonotype has at least ten counts. The chain recombines TRBV29-1 with TRBJ2-2; weak D call: TRBD1 (5 bases). This CDR3 is 13 amino acids long. Germline V lookup: CDR1 SQVTM, CDR2 ANQGSEA. V shed 3 bases and J shed 4 bases, with 9 bases lying between them. DNA of the CDR3: TGCAGCGTTGAGGGGCCGGGCACCGGGGAGCTGTTTTTT. It specifies CSVEGPGTGELFF.

The chain employs TRBV9 and TRBJ2-7, with 7 positions matching TRBD1. From germline, CDR1 is SGDLS and CDR2 YYNGEE. V was clipped by 0 bases and J by 1 base; unmatched bases: 4. The CDR3 runs to 15 residues. In DNA form, the CDR3 reads TGTGCCAGCAGCGTAGGACAGGGTAATTCCTACGAGCAGTACTTC. Protein product: CASSVGQGNSYEQYF.

This clonotype came up many times. The chain links TRBV20-1 to TRBJ2-5; 12 bases agree with TRBD2. The germline CDR1 and CDR2 sequences are DFQATT and SNEGSKA (reference sequence). The CDR3 length is 16 residues. With V trimmed by 4 bases and J by 4 bases, 10 bases remained unmatched. As DNA, the CDR3 is TGCAGTGCTACTAGACTAGCGGGGGACCTGGGAGAGACCCAGTACTTC. Translation: CSATRLAGDLGETQYF.

Ten or more counts support this clonotype. This chain connects TRBV12-3 or TRBV12-4 to TRBJ1-2; D might be TRBD1 (5 bases). CDR3 length: 12 amino acids. V lost 8 bases to trimming and J lost 4 bases, with 11 bases between them. The DNA for the CDR3 is TGTGCCAGCGTGTTGACAGCCTATGGCTACACCTTC. This encodes CASVLTAYGYTF.

V is TRBV14 and J is TRBJ2-7; the match to TRBD2 covers 8 bases. The DNA end favors TRBJ2-4, so the J call may be wrong. CDR3 length: 16 residues. The germline CDR1 and CDR2 sequences are SGHDN and FVKESK. As DNA, the CDR3 is TGTGCCAGCAGCCAAGCCGGGAGGGGAGGCAAAAACATTCAGTACTTC. Amino acid sequence: CASSQAGRGGKNIQYF.

V gene TRBV20-1 combines with J gene TRBJ1-5, with 9 bases fitting TRBD1. Trimming took 2 bases from V and 0 from J; bases not matched to a gene: 8. The length of the CDR3 is 17 residues. Germline-derived CDR1 and CDR2 are DFQATT and SNEGSKA (reference sequence). The CDR3 region has the DNA TGCAGTGCTAGAAGCCCCCGGGACAGGGATAGCAATCAGCCCCAGCATTTT. It translates to CSARSPRDRDSNQPQHF.

The chain couples TRBV27 to TRBJ2-7, with 8 positions matching TRBD2. V lost 6 bases to trimming and J lost 2 bases; unmatched junction nucleotides: 6. Germline values: CDR1 MNHEY, CDR2 SMNVEV (reference sequence). This CDR3 spans 14 amino acids. CDR3 sequence: CASRKTSGPYEQYF. In DNA, the CDR3 is TGTGCCAGCAGGAAAACTAGCGGACCCTACGAGCAGTACTTC.

This clonotype was observed at least ten times. This chain links TRBV10-2 with TRBJ2-7; D is undetermined. With 5 bases removed from V and 7 bases from J, the gap between germline ends came to 9 bases. The CDR3 consists of 11 residues. Per germline, CDR1 WSHSY and CDR2 SAAADI. The CDR3 is CASSQVLEQYF. For the CDR3, the DNA is TGCGCCAGCAGTCAGGTTCTTGAGCAGTACTTC.